This TCR beta chain is drawn from a study of cytomegalovirus exposure and HLA in healthy donors. Study conclusions and caveats: Per a prior analysis, the majority of TCR beta V segments were productive roughly 90% or roughly 30% of the time. Clonal expansion, a later analysis showed, was greater in HLA-associated TCR beta chains than in equally common others. Indistinguishable V segments, including TRBV6-2 and TRBV6-3, were excluded. Presence/absence analyses treated sequencing depth as roughly uniform across donors.

On this clone itself: What it binds is unknown.

The CDR3 length is 16 residues. Per the germline V gene, CDR1 is SGHRS and CDR2 is YFSETQ. V dropped 4 bases and J dropped 0 bases, with 13 bases sitting between them. PCR primers comprised 60 Vbeta and 13 Jbeta primers. Libraries were prepared by immunoSEQ multiplex PCR; TCRdb keeps only in-frame clonotypes and omits some of them. The table has roughly 150,000 clones, 76% seen once; the top ten hold about 3.4%. The sequence derives from a male donor in good health and CMV-seronegative. The sample consisted of PBMCs. The chain employs TRBV5-1 and TRBJ2-2, with D maybe TRBD2 (6 bases). The CDR3 reads CASSLPGTPNTGELFF. In DNA form, the CDR3 reads TGCGCCAGCAGCCTTCCCGGGACTCCGAACACCGGGGAGCTGTTTTTT. Based on the CDR3 plus reference TRBV5-1 and TRBJ2-2, the full variable domain is KAGVTQTPRYLIKTRGQQVTLSCSPISGHRSVSWYQQTPGQGLQFLFEYFSETQRNKGNFPGRFSGRQFSNSRSEMNVSTLELGDSALYLCASSLPGTPNTGELFFGEGSRLTVL.